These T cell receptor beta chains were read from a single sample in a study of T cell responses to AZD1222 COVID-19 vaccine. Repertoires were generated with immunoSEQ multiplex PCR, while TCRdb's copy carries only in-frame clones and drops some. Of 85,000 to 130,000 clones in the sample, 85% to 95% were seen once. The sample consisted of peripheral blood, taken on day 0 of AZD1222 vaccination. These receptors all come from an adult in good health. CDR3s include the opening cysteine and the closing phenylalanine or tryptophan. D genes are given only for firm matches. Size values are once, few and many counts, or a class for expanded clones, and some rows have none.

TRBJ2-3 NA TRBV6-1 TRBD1 CASSEQGASTDTQYF TGTGCCAGCAGTGAACAGGGGGCGAGCACAGATACGCAGTATTTT
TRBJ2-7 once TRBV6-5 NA CASSRGFPYEQYF TGTGCCAGCAGTCGGGGATTTCCTTACGAGCAGTACTTC
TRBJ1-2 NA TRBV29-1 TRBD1 CSVVRGTGGYYGYTF TGCAGCGTCGTCCGCGGGACAGGGGGCTACTATGGCTACACCTTC
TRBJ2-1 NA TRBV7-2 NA CASSSRPSTYNEQFF TGTGCCAGCAGCTCCAGGCCGAGTACCTACAATGAGCAGTTCTTC
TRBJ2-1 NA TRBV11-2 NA CASSSPRGIGNEQFF TGTGCCAGCAGCTCCCCTAGAGGGATCGGGAATGAGCAGTTCTTC
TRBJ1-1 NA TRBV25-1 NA CASSEVTGFFF TGTGCCAGCAGTGAAGTGACAGGTTTCTTCTTT
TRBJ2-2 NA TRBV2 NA CASLQGTNTGELFF TGTGCCAGCTTACAGGGTACGAACACCGGGGAGCTGTTTTTT
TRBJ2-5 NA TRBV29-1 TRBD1 CSGQTGGVETQYF TGCAGCGGTCAGACAGGGGGTGTCGAGACCCAGTACTTC
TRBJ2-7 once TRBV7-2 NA CASSLVDGSLYEQYF TGTGCCAGCAGCTTAGTGGACGGGAGTCTCTACGAGCAGTACTTC
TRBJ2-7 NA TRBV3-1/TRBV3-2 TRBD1 CASSQVGGWTGYYEQYF TGTGCCAGCAGCCAAGTAGGGGGCTGGACAGGGTACTACGAGCAGTACTTC
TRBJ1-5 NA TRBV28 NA CASRLQGRGQPQHF TGTGCCAGCAGACTACAGGGACGGGGCCAGCCCCAGCATTTT
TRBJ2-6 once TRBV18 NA CASSPPLSGANVLTF TGTGCCAGCTCACCACCACTATCTGGGGCCAACGTCCTGACTTTC
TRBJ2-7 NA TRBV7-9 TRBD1 CASSSGQARAEQYF TGTGCCAGCAGCTCGGGACAGGCCAGGGCCGAGCAGTACTTC
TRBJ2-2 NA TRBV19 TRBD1 CASKWTGSTGELFF TGTGCCAGTAAATGGACAGGCAGCACCGGGGAGCTGTTTTTT
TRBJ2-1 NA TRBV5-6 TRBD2 CASKDLLTSGDNEQFF TGTGCCAGCAAGGATCTACTCACTAGCGGGGACAATGAGCAGTTCTTC
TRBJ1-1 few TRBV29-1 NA CSVPGRGRTEAFF TGCAGCGTTCCCGGACGGGGGAGAACTGAAGCTTTCTTT
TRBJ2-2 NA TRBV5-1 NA CASAVTGELFF TGCGCCAGCGCCGTCACCGGGGAGCTGTTTTTT
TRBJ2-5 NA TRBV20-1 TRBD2 CSASAGRQETQYF TGCAGTGCTAGTGCCGGGAGGCAAGAGACCCAGTACTTC
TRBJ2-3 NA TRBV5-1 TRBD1 CASSLRGQGRTDTQYF TGCGCCAGCAGCTTGAGAGGACAGGGCCGCACAGATACGCAGTATTTT
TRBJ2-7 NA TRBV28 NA CASSPVGSSYEQYF TGTGCCAGCAGTCCGGTGGGCAGCTCCTACGAGCAGTACTTC
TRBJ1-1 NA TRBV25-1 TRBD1 CASRHRGSGTEAFF TGTGCCAGCAGACACAGGGGATCGGGGACTGAAGCTTTCTTT
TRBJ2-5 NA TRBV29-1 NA CSVSAGLRVETQYF TGCAGCGTCTCCGCGGGACTGAGGGTAGAGACCCAGTACTTC
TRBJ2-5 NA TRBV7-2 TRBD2 CASSPAGGWETQYF TGTGCCAGCAGCCCTGCGGGAGGGTGGGAGACCCAGTACTTC
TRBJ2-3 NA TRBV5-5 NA CASSLQAIPGVTYF TGTGCCAGCAGCTTGCAGGCGATCCCAGGGGTTACGTATTTT
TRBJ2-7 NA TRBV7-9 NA CASSLGGSGPGQYF TGTGCCAGCAGCTTAGGGGGGTCAGGGCCGGGGCAGTACTTC
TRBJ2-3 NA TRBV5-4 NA CASSLTSTDTQYF TGTGCCAGCAGCTTGACATCCACAGATACGCAGTATTTT
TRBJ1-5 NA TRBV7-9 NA CASSLGRGSSNQPQHF TGTGCCAGCAGCTTAGGACGTGGATCTAGCAATCAGCCCCAGCATTTT
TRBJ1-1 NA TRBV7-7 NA CASSQDRNTEAFF TGTGCTAGCTCACAGGACAGGAACACTGAAGCTTTCTTT
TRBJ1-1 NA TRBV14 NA CASSPSWSPMNTEAFF TGTGCCAGCAGCCCGTCCTGGAGCCCCATGAACACTGAAGCTTTCTTT
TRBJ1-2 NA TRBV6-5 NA CASRRGANGYTF TGTGCCAGCAGACGGGGGGCCAATGGCTACACCTTC
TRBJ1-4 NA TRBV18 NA CASTEGGATNEKLFF TGTGCCAGCACAGAAGGGGGAGCGACTAATGAAAAACTGTTTTTT
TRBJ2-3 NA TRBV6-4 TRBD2 CASSASASGISDTQYF TGTGCCAGCAGCGCGTCCGCTAGCGGTATTTCAGATACGCAGTATTTT
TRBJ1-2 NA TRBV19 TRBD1 CASSMGGQGFFLSYGYTF TGTGCCAGTAGTATGGGGGGACAGGGGTTTTTTCTCTCCTATGGCTACACCTTC
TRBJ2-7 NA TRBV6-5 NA CASSYRYRDKQYF TGTGCCAGCAGTTATCGGTACAGGGATAAGCAGTACTTC
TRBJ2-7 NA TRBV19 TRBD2 CASSMSGLAGERYEQYF TGTGCCAGTAGTATGTCCGGACTAGCGGGAGAAAGGTACGAGCAGTACTTC
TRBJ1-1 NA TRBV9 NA CASSVDLGTTEAFF TGTGCCAGCAGCGTAGATCTGGGGACCACTGAAGCTTTCTTT
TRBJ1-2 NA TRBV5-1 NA CASSLAFGGSSYGYTF TGCGCCAGCAGCTTGGCCTTCGGGGGCTCGAGCTATGGCTACACCTTC
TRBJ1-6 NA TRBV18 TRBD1 CASSGSSGTGDSPLHF TGTGCCAGCTCAGGTTCCTCCGGGACAGGGGATTCACCCCTCCACTTT
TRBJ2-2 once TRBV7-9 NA CASSLARGTGELFF TGTGCCAGCAGCTTAGCTCGGGGGACCGGGGAGCTGTTTTTT
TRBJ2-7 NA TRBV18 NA CASSPSQNYEQYF TGTGCCAGCTCACCGTCACAGAACTACGAGCAGTACTTC
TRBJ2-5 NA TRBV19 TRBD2 CASRPGGTSRVETQYF TGTGCCAGTAGGCCCGGGGGGACCTCGAGGGTAGAGACCCAGTACTTC
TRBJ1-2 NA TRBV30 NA CAWSPQGLTNYGYTF TGTGCCTGGAGTCCCCAGGGCCTCACTAACTATGGCTACACCTTC
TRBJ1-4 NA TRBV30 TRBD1 CAQGQSLNEKLFF TGTGCCCAGGGACAGAGCCTAAATGAAAAACTGTTTTTT
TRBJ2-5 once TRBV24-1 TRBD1 CATIRDRGQRETQYF TGTGCCACCATCCGGGACAGGGGGCAACGAGAGACCCAGTACTTC